Below, one TCR beta chain is given with its context. Antigen unknown. The sample originates from a study of blood T cells in healthy people across ages. Whole-study findings and limits: PBMC samples, being unsorted, prevented any conclusive comparison of naive and antigen-experienced cells.

Germline CDR1 and CDR2: SGDLS and YYNGEE. V dropped 0 bases and J dropped 5 bases, with 12 bases sitting between them. The CDR3 length is 14 residues. Through a sample-barcoded 5' primer and a J-beta primer mix, a second PCR was run for about 6 to 12 cycles. Using its own MiXCR run on the 5' RACE reads, TCRdb lists one record per CDR3 protein. The sample holds about 1.1 million distinct CDR3 sequences; around two fifths are singletons and the top ten take 10% to 15%. The source material was blood. The TCR comes from a man aged 18 to 30 in good health. The rearrangement links TRBV9 to TRBJ2-7; D is unclear. The CDR3 loop reads CASSVAAGFHEQYF. CDR3 nucleotide sequence: TGTGCCAGCAGCGTAGCTGCCGGGTTCCACGAGCAGTACTTC.